This T cell receptor beta chain appears in the sequencing data of a study of blood T cell repertoires in COVID-19. In terms of age and location, participants ranged from roughly 18 to 95 years and lived in fewer than 30 US areas. In the original analysis: Scientists estimated how many nucleated cells there were by amplifying reference gene primers. Libraries were prepared by immunoSEQ multiplex PCR; TCRdb keeps only in-frame clonotypes and omits some of them. From that table come the V and J calls and clone size; the DNA was used to work out D and trimming. The table lists over 300,000 clones, roughly 87% of them singletons, with approximately 5.4% in the top ten. V was clipped by 2 bases and J by 4 bases; unmatched bases: 11. Germline CDR1 is KGHSH and CDR2 is LQKENI. The CDR3 has 17 amino acids.

The TCR comes from a woman aged 30 to 39 who had recovered from COVID-19. Sequencing input: PBMCs or T cells enriched from blood (not recorded which). The J gene is TRBJ1-3, the V gene TRBV18; 7 nucleotides align to TRBD1. CDR3 loop: CASSPDVDDRVGNTIYF. As DNA, the CDR3 is TGTGCCAGCTCACCAGACGTGGACGACAGGGTGGGAAACACCATATATTTT.